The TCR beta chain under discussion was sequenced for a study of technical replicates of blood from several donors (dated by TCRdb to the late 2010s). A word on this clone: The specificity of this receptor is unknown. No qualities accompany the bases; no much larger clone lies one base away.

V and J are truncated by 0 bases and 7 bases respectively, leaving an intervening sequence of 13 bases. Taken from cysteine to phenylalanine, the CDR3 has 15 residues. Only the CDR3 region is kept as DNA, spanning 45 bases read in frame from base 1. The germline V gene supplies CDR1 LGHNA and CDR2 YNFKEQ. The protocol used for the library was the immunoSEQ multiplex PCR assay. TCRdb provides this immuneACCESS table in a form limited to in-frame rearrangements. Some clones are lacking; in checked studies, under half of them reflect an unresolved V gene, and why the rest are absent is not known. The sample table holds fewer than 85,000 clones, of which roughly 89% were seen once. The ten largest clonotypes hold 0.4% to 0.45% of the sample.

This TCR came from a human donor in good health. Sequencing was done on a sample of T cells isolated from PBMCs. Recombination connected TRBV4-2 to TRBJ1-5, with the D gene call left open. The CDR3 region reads CASSQEAGEYQPQHF. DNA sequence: TGTGCCAGCAGCCAAGAAGCCGGGGAATACCAGCCCCAGCATTTT.